Presented here are 9 T cell receptor beta chains from one specimen sequenced in a study of PD-1 blockade in classical Hodgkin lymphoma. Each patient's relapse followed autologous stem cell transplantation, and brentuximab vedotin exposure varied. Profiling relied on immunoSEQ multiplex PCR, and the TCRdb table lists in-frame clones only, not all of them. The sample has about 97,000 clones; over 80% are singletons. Source: peripheral blood mononuclear cells (PBMCs), taken at baseline. Receptors were obtained from a human donor with classical Hodgkin lymphoma.

This sequence joins TRBV11-3 and TRBJ2-5; D is uncertain. V was trimmed by 5 bases and J by 2 bases, leaving 18 bases between them. Germline V gene data show CDR1 as SGHNT and CDR2 as YENEEA. The CDR3 has 16 amino acids. The chain's CDR3 is CASSKQHLAGQETQYF. CDR3 sequence (DNA): TGTGCCAGCAGCAAACAACACCTCGCCGGGCAAGAGACCCAGTACTTC.

The gene calls are TRBV5-4 and TRBJ1-2; no clear D gene. The CDR3 is 12 amino acids. Germline CDR1 reads SGHNT; CDR2 reads YYREEE (reference sequence). Deletions cut 1 base from V and 5 bases from J, with 6 bases between. The CDR3 here is CASSLTNYGYTF. For the CDR3, the DNA is TGTGCCAGCAGCTTGACCAATTATGGCTACACCTTC.

The V gene is TRBV5-1, the J gene TRBJ1-3; D unresolved. V dropped 1 base and J dropped 4 bases, with 9 bases sitting between them. CDR3 size: 14 residues. Germline V CDR1 and CDR2: SGHRS, YFSETQ. The CDR3 here is CASSLIPGGNTIYF. The CDR3 bases are TGCGCCAGCAGCTTGATCCCAGGCGGAAACACCATATATTTT.

The rearrangement uses TRBV6-1 and TRBJ2-7; 8 nucleotides line up with TRBD2. Trimming at V came to 0 bases and at J to 0 bases, leaving 10 bases not matched to a gene. Per the germline V gene, CDR1 is MNHNS and CDR2 is SASEGT. The CDR3 totals 18 residues. In DNA form, the CDR3 reads TGTGCCAGCAGTGAAGCGGTGGCGGGAGGTCCACCCTCCTACGAGCAGTACTTC. Protein: CASSEAVAGGPPSYEQYF.

The chain carries TRBV5-1 and TRBJ2-3; TRBD1 matches at 7 bases. This CDR3 contains 14 residues. Trimming removed 3 bases from V and 2 bases from J; junction bases left unmatched: 3. Germline lookup yields CDR1 SGHRS and CDR2 YFSETQ. The CDR3 nucleotides are TGCGCCAGCAGCTGGGACAGAAACACAGATACGCAGTATTTT. Translation gives CASSWDRNTDTQYF.

By frequency in the sample, this clone is medium-sized. This rearrangement joins TRBV28 to TRBJ1-1; a weak D match, TRBD1 (6 bases). In germline, CDR1 is MDHEN, CDR2 SYDVKM. This CDR3 is built from 17 residues. V shed 8 bases and J shed 7 bases, with 29 bases lying between them. Here the CDR3 reads CASPPPGGRTEVSEAFF. Written as DNA, the CDR3 is TGTGCCAGCCCCCCACCGGGGGGGCGGACCGAGGTTAGTGAAGCTTTCTTT.

The chain joins TRBV27 to TRBJ1-1, with D possibly being TRBD1 (5 bases). V shed 6 bases and J shed 2 bases, with 16 bases lying between them. Germline-derived CDR1 and CDR2 are MNHEY and SMNVEV (reference sequence). CDR3 size: 15 residues. The CDR3 bases are TGTGCCAGCAGCGAATACGGGGGACCTAACACTGAAGCTTTCTTT. The encoded protein is CASSEYGGPNTEAFF.

The chain has TRBV6-5 and TRBJ2-3, with a tentative D call TRBD1 (6 bases). The CDR3 totals 16 residues. Germline CDR1 reads MNHEY; CDR2 reads SVGAGI. V was cut by 2 bases and J by 2 bases, with 14 bases left in between. CDR3 nucleotides: TGTGCCAGCAGTTACCTGGGGGCAGGGGCCACAGATACGCAGTATTTT. It encodes CASSYLGAGATDTQYF.

The V gene is TRBV5-8, the J gene TRBJ2-2; D might be TRBD2 (5 bases). Trimming took off 0 bases at V and 6 bases at J, with 15 bases between the two ends. This CDR3 comprises 16 residues. CDR1 SGHTS and CDR2 YDEGEE come from the germline V gene. The CDR3 DNA reads as TGTGCCAGCAGCTTGGGAAATTGGGCGCGGGCCGGGGAGCTGTTTTTT. This codes for CASSLGNWARAGELFF.